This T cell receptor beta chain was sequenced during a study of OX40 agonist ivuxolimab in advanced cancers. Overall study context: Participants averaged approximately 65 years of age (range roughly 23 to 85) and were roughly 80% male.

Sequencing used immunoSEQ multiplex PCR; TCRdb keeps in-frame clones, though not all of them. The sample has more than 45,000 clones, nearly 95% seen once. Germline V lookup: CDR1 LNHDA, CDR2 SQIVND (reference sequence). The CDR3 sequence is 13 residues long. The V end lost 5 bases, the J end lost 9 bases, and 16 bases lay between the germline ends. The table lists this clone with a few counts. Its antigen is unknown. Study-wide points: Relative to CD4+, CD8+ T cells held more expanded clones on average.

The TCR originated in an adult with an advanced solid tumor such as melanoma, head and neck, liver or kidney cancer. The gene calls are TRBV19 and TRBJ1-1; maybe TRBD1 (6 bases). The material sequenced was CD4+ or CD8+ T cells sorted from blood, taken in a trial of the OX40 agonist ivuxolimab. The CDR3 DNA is TGTGCCAGTAGTGCTTCGACAGGTTTCCAAGCTTTCTTT. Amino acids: CASSASTGFQAFF.